The present TCR beta chain was sequenced within a study of blood T cell repertoires in COVID-19. The CDR3 runs to 12 residues. Trimming pared 4 bases from V and 0 bases from J, leaving 7 bases between. The germline V gene encodes CDR1 SQVTM and CDR2 ANQGSEA. The protocol was immunoSEQ multiplex PCR, while the TCRdb copy is restricted to in-frame clones and leaves out a portion. The sample lists hundreds of thousands of clones; approximately 90% were seen once. Each participant's cohort was designated according to participant-reported clinical history. The J gene is TRBJ2-7, the V gene TRBV29-1, with D possibly matching TRBD2 (6 bases). The specimen was PBMCs or T cells enriched from blood (not recorded which). The source is a woman between 45 and 60 years old who had recovered from COVID-19. This CDR3 reads CSVVGSSYEQYF. The CDR3 region has the DNA TGCAGCGTTGTCGGGAGCTCCTACGAGCAGTACTTC.